The rows below give T cell receptor beta chains drawn from one sample of a study of T cell responses to AZD1222 COVID-19 vaccine. Method: immunoSEQ multiplex PCR; TCRdb's copy keeps in-frame clones and lacks some. The profile covers 120,000 to 150,000 clones, with 92% appearing a single time and roughly 4% taken by the ten largest. This specimen was peripheral blood, taken 28 days after the second AZD1222 dose. These receptors all come from an adult who received the AZD1222 COVID-19 vaccine. CDR3s include the opening cysteine and the closing phenylalanine or tryptophan. The order of the fields is clone size, J gene, CDR3 length, V gene, D gene, CDR3 protein, CDR3 DNA. The D gene is left open where the match is weak. Not all rows give a size; the values are once, few, many and, for expanded clones, a class.

clone_size: .; j_call: TRBJ1-1; cdr3_length: 15; v_call: TRBV11-2; d_call: .; cdr3_aa: CASSLASQWNTEAFF; cdr3_nt: TGTGCCAGCAGCTTAGCCTCACAGTGGAACACTGAAGCTTTCTTT
clone_size: few; j_call: TRBJ1-2; cdr3_length: 16; v_call: TRBV7-9; d_call: .; cdr3_aa: CASSPLPDSPPYGYTF; cdr3_nt: TGTGCCAGCAGCCCCCTCCCGGATTCGCCCCCCTATGGCTACACCTTC
clone_size: .; j_call: TRBJ1-1; cdr3_length: 14; v_call: TRBV5-1; d_call: .; cdr3_aa: CASSLGRGGVEAFF; cdr3_nt: TGCGCCAGCAGCTTGGGCCGGGGAGGGGTAGAAGCTTTCTTT
clone_size: .; j_call: TRBJ2-7; cdr3_length: 15; v_call: TRBV19; d_call: TRBD1; cdr3_aa: CASSIMVDRDYEQYF; cdr3_nt: TGTGCCAGTAGTATAATGGTGGACAGGGACTACGAGCAGTACTTC
clone_size: .; j_call: TRBJ1-3; cdr3_length: 14; v_call: TRBV6-5; d_call: .; cdr3_aa: CASSTDSARNTIYF; cdr3_nt: TGTGCCAGCAGTACGGACAGCGCGCGAAACACCATATATTTT
clone_size: .; j_call: TRBJ2-2; cdr3_length: 15; v_call: TRBV5-4; d_call: TRBD2; cdr3_aa: CASSGLAGGPGELFF; cdr3_nt: TGTGCCAGCAGCGGACTAGCGGGAGGACCCGGGGAGCTGTTTTTT
clone_size: few; j_call: TRBJ2-7; cdr3_length: 13; v_call: TRBV18; d_call: .; cdr3_aa: CASSPTAGYEQYF; cdr3_nt: TGTGCCAGCTCACCTACAGCCGGCTACGAGCAGTACTTC
clone_size: .; j_call: TRBJ2-3; cdr3_length: 16; v_call: TRBV28; d_call: TRBD2; cdr3_aa: CASVGIAGGGPDTQYF; cdr3_nt: TGTGCCAGCGTGGGGATAGCGGGAGGGGGCCCAGATACGCAGTATTTT
clone_size: .; j_call: TRBJ2-7; cdr3_length: 13; v_call: TRBV12-3/TRBV12-4; d_call: .; cdr3_aa: CASSPTETYEQYF; cdr3_nt: TGTGCCAGCAGCCCAACTGAGACCTACGAGCAGTACTTC
clone_size: few; j_call: TRBJ2-5; cdr3_length: 16; v_call: TRBV14; d_call: .; cdr3_aa: CASSQDDRAGRQTQYF; cdr3_nt: TGTGCCAGCAGCCAAGATGATAGGGCAGGGAGACAGACCCAGTACTTC
clone_size: .; j_call: TRBJ2-7; cdr3_length: 16; v_call: TRBV27; d_call: TRBD2; cdr3_aa: CASSPLGEGFSYEQYF; cdr3_nt: TGTGCCAGCAGTCCTCTCGGGGAGGGGTTCTCCTACGAGCAGTACTTC
clone_size: .; j_call: TRBJ2-5; cdr3_length: 13; v_call: TRBV18; d_call: .; cdr3_aa: CASSPTRGETQYF; cdr3_nt: TGTGCCAGCTCGCCGACTAGAGGGGAGACCCAGTACTTC
clone_size: .; j_call: TRBJ2-2; cdr3_length: 12; v_call: TRBV2; d_call: .; cdr3_aa: CATEADTGELFF; cdr3_nt: TGTGCCACAGAGGCGGACACCGGGGAGCTGTTTTTT
clone_size: .; j_call: TRBJ2-1; cdr3_length: 16; v_call: TRBV6-2/TRBV6-3; d_call: TRBD1; cdr3_aa: CASSYTPGGPRNEQFF; cdr3_nt: TGTGCCAGCAGTTACACCCCAGGGGGCCCTCGGAATGAGCAGTTCTTC
clone_size: .; j_call: TRBJ1-1; cdr3_length: 12; v_call: TRBV6-6; d_call: .; cdr3_aa: CASSPLDNRAFF; cdr3_nt: TGTGCCAGCAGTCCCCTGGACAACAGGGCTTTCTTT
clone_size: .; j_call: TRBJ1-4; cdr3_length: 11; v_call: TRBV9; d_call: .; cdr3_aa: CASSDSEKLFF; cdr3_nt: TGTGCCAGCAGCGACTCTGAAAAACTGTTTTTT
clone_size: .; j_call: TRBJ2-3; cdr3_length: 17; v_call: TRBV9; d_call: TRBD2; cdr3_aa: CASSLPPSGALGAAQYF; cdr3_nt: TGTGCCAGCAGCCTACCCCCCAGCGGGGCCCTAGGGGCGGCGCAGTATTTT
clone_size: .; j_call: TRBJ1-3; cdr3_length: 18; v_call: TRBV5-1; d_call: .; cdr3_aa: CASSLGTSTKFSGNTIYF; cdr3_nt: TGCGCCAGCAGCTTGGGTACCTCGACAAAATTCTCTGGAAACACCATATATTTT
clone_size: .; j_call: TRBJ1-3; cdr3_length: 15; v_call: TRBV5-8; d_call: .; cdr3_aa: CASSFEGLFRNTIYF; cdr3_nt: TGTGCCAGCAGCTTCGAGGGGTTATTTCGAAACACCATATATTTT
clone_size: .; j_call: TRBJ2-7; cdr3_length: 15; v_call: TRBV28; d_call: TRBD1; cdr3_aa: CASSPPGTGYYEQYF; cdr3_nt: TGTGCCAGCAGTCCCCCCGGGACAGGTTACTACGAGCAGTACTTC
clone_size: .; j_call: TRBJ1-3; cdr3_length: 12; v_call: TRBV2; d_call: .; cdr3_aa: CASGPDGNTIYF; cdr3_nt: TGTGCCAGCGGGCCAGACGGAAACACCATATATTTT
clone_size: few; j_call: TRBJ1-5; cdr3_length: 15; v_call: TRBV19; d_call: TRBD1; cdr3_aa: CASSRGTASNQPQHF; cdr3_nt: TGTGCCAGTAGTAGGGGGACAGCAAGCAATCAGCCCCAGCATTTT
clone_size: .; j_call: TRBJ1-2; cdr3_length: 15; v_call: TRBV9; d_call: .; cdr3_aa: CASSVGAGSNYGYTF; cdr3_nt: TGTGCCAGCAGCGTAGGTGCAGGTTCTAACTATGGCTACACCTTC
clone_size: .; j_call: TRBJ2-1; cdr3_length: 14; v_call: TRBV6-4; d_call: TRBD1; cdr3_aa: CASSDSTGGNEQFF; cdr3_nt: TGTGCCAGCAGTGACTCGACAGGGGGCAATGAGCAGTTCTTC
clone_size: .; j_call: TRBJ1-2; cdr3_length: 14; v_call: TRBV7-2; d_call: .; cdr3_aa: CASSLENQSYGYTF; cdr3_nt: TGTGCCAGCAGCTTAGAGAACCAGAGCTATGGCTACACCTTC
clone_size: .; j_call: TRBJ2-1; cdr3_length: 16; v_call: TRBV18; d_call: TRBD2; cdr3_aa: CASSQRLAGVTNEQFF; cdr3_nt: TGTGCCAGCTCACAGAGACTAGCGGGAGTCACCAATGAGCAGTTCTTC
clone_size: .; j_call: TRBJ2-5; cdr3_length: 14; v_call: TRBV3-1/TRBV3-2; d_call: .; cdr3_aa: CASSQDYAQETQYF; cdr3_nt: TGTGCCAGCAGCCAAGATTACGCCCAAGAGACCCAGTACTTC
clone_size: .; j_call: TRBJ2-2; cdr3_length: 14; v_call: TRBV5-3; d_call: .; cdr3_aa: CARSLEQRDGELFF; cdr3_nt: TGTGCCAGAAGCTTGGAGCAGAGAGACGGGGAGCTGTTTTTT
clone_size: few; j_call: TRBJ2-7; cdr3_length: 13; v_call: TRBV6-5; d_call: TRBD2; cdr3_aa: CASRASGRDEQYF; cdr3_nt: TGTGCCAGCCGGGCTAGCGGGAGAGACGAGCAGTACTTC
clone_size: .; j_call: TRBJ1-1; cdr3_length: 13; v_call: TRBV7-9; d_call: .; cdr3_aa: CASSLNVDPRAFF; cdr3_nt: TGTGCCAGCAGCCTTAACGTGGACCCGAGGGCTTTCTTT
clone_size: .; j_call: TRBJ1-4; cdr3_length: 18; v_call: TRBV18; d_call: .; cdr3_aa: CASSPYSPGLATNEKLFF; cdr3_nt: TGTGCCAGCTCACCTTATTCGCCGGGACTCGCAACTAATGAAAAACTGTTTTTT
clone_size: .; j_call: TRBJ1-2; cdr3_length: 15; v_call: TRBV3-1/TRBV3-2; d_call: .; cdr3_aa: CASSQDLGSNYGYTF; cdr3_nt: TGTGCCAGCAGCCAAGATTTGGGGAGTAACTATGGCTACACCTTC
clone_size: .; j_call: TRBJ1-5; cdr3_length: 13; v_call: TRBV18; d_call: TRBD1; cdr3_aa: CASSWTGDQPQHF; cdr3_nt: TGTGCCAGCTCATGGACAGGGGATCAGCCCCAGCATTTT
clone_size: .; j_call: TRBJ1-1; cdr3_length: 14; v_call: TRBV6-5; d_call: .; cdr3_aa: CASSSQARGTEAFF; cdr3_nt: TGTGCCAGCAGTTCACAGGCAAGAGGGACTGAAGCTTTCTTT
clone_size: .; j_call: TRBJ1-6; cdr3_length: 17; v_call: TRBV27; d_call: .; cdr3_aa: CASSLFRPVQGDSSLHF; cdr3_nt: TGTGCCAGCAGTTTATTTCGCCCCGTGCAGGGAGATTCATCCCTCCACTTT
clone_size: .; j_call: TRBJ2-7; cdr3_length: 15; v_call: TRBV6-5; d_call: .; cdr3_aa: CASSPIGAGAYEQYF; cdr3_nt: TGTGCCAGCAGTCCTATAGGGGCAGGGGCCTACGAGCAGTACTTC
clone_size: .; j_call: TRBJ2-1; cdr3_length: 16; v_call: TRBV9; d_call: TRBD2; cdr3_aa: CASSAPTSGRADEQFF; cdr3_nt: TGTGCCAGCAGCGCCCCGACTAGCGGGAGGGCCGATGAGCAGTTCTTC
clone_size: once; j_call: TRBJ1-5; cdr3_length: 12; v_call: TRBV5-6; d_call: TRBD1; cdr3_aa: CASSSWTGLEHF; cdr3_nt: TGTGCCAGCAGCTCGTGGACAGGTTTGGAGCATTTT
clone_size: .; j_call: TRBJ1-2; cdr3_length: 13; v_call: TRBV5-1; d_call: .; cdr3_aa: CASSLGRADGYTF; cdr3_nt: TGCGCCAGCAGCTTGGGCAGGGCGGACGGCTACACCTTC
clone_size: .; j_call: TRBJ1-1; cdr3_length: 13; v_call: TRBV5-1; d_call: .; cdr3_aa: CASSPERGTEAFF; cdr3_nt: TGCGCCAGCAGCCCTGAGAGGGGCACTGAAGCTTTCTTT
clone_size: .; j_call: TRBJ2-3; cdr3_length: 16; v_call: TRBV24-1; d_call: TRBD1; cdr3_aa: CATSDPRQGRRDTQYF; cdr3_nt: TGTGCCACCAGTGATCCAAGACAGGGGCGAAGGGATACGCAGTATTTT